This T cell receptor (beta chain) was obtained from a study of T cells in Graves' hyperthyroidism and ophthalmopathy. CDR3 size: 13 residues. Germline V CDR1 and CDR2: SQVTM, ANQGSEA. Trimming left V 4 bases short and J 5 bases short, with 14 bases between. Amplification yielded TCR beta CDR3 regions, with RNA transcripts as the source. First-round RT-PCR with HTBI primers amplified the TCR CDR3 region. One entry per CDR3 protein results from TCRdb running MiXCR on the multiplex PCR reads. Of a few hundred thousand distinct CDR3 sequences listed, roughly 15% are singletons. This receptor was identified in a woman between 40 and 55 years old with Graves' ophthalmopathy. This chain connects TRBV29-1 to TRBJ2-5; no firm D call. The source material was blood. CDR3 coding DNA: TGCAGCGTTGGGCCCCGACTCGGTGAGACCCAGTACTTC. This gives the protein CSVGPRLGETQYF.